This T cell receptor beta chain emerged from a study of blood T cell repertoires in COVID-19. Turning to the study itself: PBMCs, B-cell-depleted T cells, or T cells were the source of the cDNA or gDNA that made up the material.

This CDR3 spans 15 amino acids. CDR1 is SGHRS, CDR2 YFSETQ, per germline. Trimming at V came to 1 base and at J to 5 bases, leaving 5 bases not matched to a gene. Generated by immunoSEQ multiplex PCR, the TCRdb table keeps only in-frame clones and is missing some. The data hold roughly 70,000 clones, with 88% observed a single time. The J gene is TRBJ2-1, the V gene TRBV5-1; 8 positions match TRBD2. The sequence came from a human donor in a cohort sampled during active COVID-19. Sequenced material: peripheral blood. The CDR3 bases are TGCGCCAGCAGCTTGATCCCCGGGGGGGACAATGAGCAGTTCTTC. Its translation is CASSLIPGGDNEQFF. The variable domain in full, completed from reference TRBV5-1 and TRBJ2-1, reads KAGVTQTPRYLIKTRGQQVTLSCSPISGHRSVSWYQQTPGQGLQFLFEYFSETQRNKGNFPGRFSGRQFSNSRSEMNVSTLELGDSALYLCASSLIPGGDNEQFFGPGTRLTVL.